This T cell receptor (beta chain) originates from a study of cytomegalovirus exposure and HLA in healthy donors. The CDR3 runs 15 residues. V shed 6 bases and J 6 bases; nucleotides not matched to a gene: 13. CDR1 and CDR2 (germline): MDHEN, SYDVKM. The table came from immunoSEQ multiplex PCR; TCRdb's copy has only in-frame clones and leaves some out. The sample lists 250,000 to 350,000 clones, 80% to 90% occurring once. The validation cohort, a group of more than 95 subjects, included the donors and was separate from the approximately 700-subject first cohort. Study-wide results and caveats: Subsequent analysis of the approximately 110 validation repertoires found a tendency for first-cohort TCR clusters to co-occur. Across donors, most TCRs were seen rarely, yet some public ones were widespread. Overall, approximately 150 TCR beta chains were annotated as cytomegalovirus-associated.

Worth noting for this clone: The antigen remains unidentified.

Sequencing was done on a sample of PBMCs. This TCR came from a young woman in good health and CMV-seronegative. The chain uses TRBV28 and TRBJ2-7, with 8 bases fitting TRBD2. The CDR3 is CASRTRGGFLGEQYF. The CDR3, as DNA: TGTGCCAGCAGGACCCGGGGGGGATTCCTAGGCGAGCAGTACTTC.